Here is one T cell receptor beta chain with its context. Its cognate antigen is unknown. This CDR3 spans 14 amino acids. The germline CDR1 and CDR2 sequences are SGHTA and FQGNSA. Deletions cut 3 bases from V and 8 bases from J, with 13 bases between. This entry belongs to a study of glioma-infiltrating T cells. Study-level information: Blood libraries targeted about 4.5- to 11-fold coverage of 1 million or so T cells. Whole-study results and caveats: Gliomas, especially low-grade, showed above-expected tissue-blood divergence; non-neoplastic patients showed below. A blood CDR3 motif signature was depleted in highly divergent patients.

The iRepertoire nested amplicon-rescue multiplex PCR amplified TCR alpha and beta CDR3s from RNA. TCRdb ran MiXCR on the multiplex PCR reads and lists one entry per CDR3 protein. The sample lists a few hundred thousand distinct CDR3 sequences, roughly 41% occurring once. The TCR was taken from a human donor with low-grade glioma or glioblastoma, undergoing nonglioma brain surgery, or in good health (not recorded which). Sequenced sample: glioma tissue, nonneoplastic brain tissue, or PBMCs (not recorded which). V is TRBV7-2 and J is TRBJ1-4; no clear D. CDR3 DNA sequence: TGTGCCAGCAGCTTTAACATTCGTAGCGAAAAACTGTTTTTT. This codes for CASSFNIRSEKLFF.